The rows below give T cell receptor beta chains drawn from one sample of a study of spatial heterogeneity in lung cancer. TCRdb recomputed calls from the 5' RACE reads with MiXCR, one row per CDR3 protein. The data show over 50,000 distinct CDR3 sequences, around 8.4% seen once. Sequencing was performed on PBMCs, taken at surgery. These receptors came from a female donor with early-stage non-small cell lung cancer. Both conserved end residues are part of each CDR3. A D gene is named only where the DNA matches it firmly. Size is stated for part of the rows, as once, few or many counts, or as a class when the clone is expanded.

many,TRBD1,TRBJ1-4,TRBV5-6,CASSYGTADEKLFF,TGTGCCAGCAGCTACGGGACAGCCGATGAAAAACTGTTTTTT
many,-,TRBJ2-6,TRBV24-1,CATSPPLGRSGANVLTF,TGTGCCACCAGTCCCCCCCTGGGGCGGTCGGGGGCCAACGTCCTGACTTTC
few,-,TRBJ1-5,TRBV27,CASREGLLSNQPQHF,TGTGCCAGCAGGGAGGGCTTATTGAGCAATCAGCCCCAGCATTTT
many,-,TRBJ2-3,TRBV20-1,CSASWQRPTDTQYF,TGCAGTGCTAGTTGGCAGCGTCCCACAGATACGCAGTATTTT
once,-,TRBJ1-6,TRBV6-5,CATDARGSAPNSPLHF,TGTGCGACCGACGCCCGTGGGTCTGCCCCCAATTCACCCCTCCACTTT
few,-,TRBJ1-3,TRBV28,CASSLEAFWNPGGNTIYF,TGTGCCAGCAGTTTAGAAGCCTTCTGGAATCCCGGTGGAAACACCATATATTTT
many,TRBD1,TRBJ2-4,TRBV28,CASSYSQGAKNIQYF,TGTGCCAGCAGTTACTCACAGGGGGCCAAAAACATTCAGTACTTC
-,-,TRBJ1-6,TRBV9,CASTATGNDSPLHF,TGTGCCAGCACCGCTACAGGGAACGATTCACCCCTCCACTTT
many,TRBD2,TRBJ2-1,TRBV9,CASSVATSGLGGNEQFF,TGTGCCAGCAGCGTAGCCACGTCGGGACTAGGAGGGAATGAGCAGTTCTTC
many,-,TRBJ1-5,TRBV6-5,CASSYVQGNQPQHF,TGTGCCAGCAGTTACGTACAGGGAAATCAGCCCCAGCATTTT
few,TRBD1,TRBJ1-4,TRBV18,CASSHIGTGDEKLFF,TGTGCCAGCTCGCATATCGGGACAGGGGATGAAAAACTGTTTTTT
many,-,TRBJ2-7,TRBV25-1,CASSESQTAIAYEQYF,TGTGCCAGCAGTGAGAGCCAGACAGCAATCGCTTACGAGCAGTACTTC
few,TRBD2,TRBJ2-3,TRBV12-3/TRBV12-4,CASSLRLAGVTDTQYF,TGTGCCAGCAGCCTACGACTAGCGGGGGTGACAGATACGCAGTATTTT
many,-,TRBJ2-5,TRBV27,CASSFAGSTQETQYF,TGTGCCAGCAGTTTTGCAGGGTCCACCCAAGAGACCCAGTACTTC
many,TRBD1,TRBJ1-1,TRBV24-1,CATSDPIQGDATFF,TGTGCCACCAGTGACCCTATTCAGGGGGATGCAACTTTCTTT
-,-,TRBJ1-6,TRBV20-1,CSARDLRGPYNSPLHF,TGCAGTGCTAGAGATCTCCGGGGTCCCTATAATTCACCCCTCCACTTT
many,TRBD1,TRBJ2-7,TRBV10-3,CAIKPGQGLYEQYF,TGTGCCATCAAACCGGGACAGGGGTTGTACGAGCAGTACTTC
many,-,TRBJ1-1,TRBV11-2,CASSPARGPLDTEAFF,TGTGCCAGCAGCCCAGCTCGGGGCCCCCTCGACACTGAAGCTTTCTTT
many,-,TRBJ1-6,TRBV3-1,CASSRGVWGPLHF,TGTGCCAGCAGCCGAGGGGTGTGGGGACCCCTCCACTTT
many,-,TRBJ2-3,TRBV24-1,CATSDPRPPPLADTQYF,TGTGCCACCAGTGACCCGCGGCCGCCCCCGTTGGCAGATACGCAGTATTTT
many,-,TRBJ2-2,TRBV7-3,CASSLYTGSELFF,TGTGCCAGCAGCCTTTATACTGGATCGGAGCTGTTTTTT
few,TRBD1,TRBJ1-2,TRBV20-1,CSATGQGATNYGYTF,TGCAGTGCTACTGGACAGGGGGCAACTAACTATGGCTACACCTTC
many,TRBD2,TRBJ2-7,TRBV27,CASSLSLAVPYEQYF,TGTGCCAGCAGTTTGAGCCTAGCGGTACCCTACGAGCAGTACTTC
many,-,TRBJ1-2,TRBV7-2,CASSLTSDGVFGYGYTF,TGTGCCAGCAGCTTAACGTCGGACGGAGTGTTCGGCTATGGCTACACCTTC
many,TRBD1,TRBJ1-1,TRBV15,CATSRAPDRDTEAFF,TGTGCCACCAGCAGAGCTCCGGACAGGGACACTGAAGCTTTCTTT
many,TRBD1,TRBJ2-7,TRBV5-1,CASSPTGNGHEQYF,TGCGCCAGCAGCCCGACAGGGAACGGACACGAGCAGTACTTC
-,-,TRBJ1-1,TRBV28,CASSLGPGGTIAFF,TGTGCCAGCAGTTTAGGCCCGGGTGGGACCATAGCTTTCTTT
-,-,TRBJ1-2,TRBV11-3,CASSATSYYGYTF,TGTGCCAGCAGCGCCACATCTTACTATGGCTACACCTTC
few,-,TRBJ2-1,TRBV6-2/TRBV6-3,CASSYPREQFF,TGTGCCAGCAGTTACCCTCGGGAGCAGTTCTTC
-,TRBD1,TRBJ2-6,TRBV10-3,CAISETGGRGANVLTF,TGTGCCATCAGTGAGACAGGGGGCCGTGGGGCCAACGTCCTGACTTTC
-,TRBD2,TRBJ2-7,TRBV28,CASSSFGLAGGPGEQYF,TGTGCCAGCAGTTCCTTTGGACTAGCGGGAGGGCCAGGTGAGCAGTACTTC
many,TRBD1,TRBJ1-1,TRBV15,CATSKGDRATEAFF,TGTGCCACCAGCAAGGGAGACAGGGCCACTGAAGCTTTCTTT
many,-,TRBJ1-1,TRBV5-1,CASRATGASIEAFF,TGCGCCAGCAGGGCCACGGGGGCCAGCATTGAAGCTTTCTTT
many,TRBD2,TRBJ2-1,TRBV20-1,CSARDPSGYNEQFF,TGCAGTGCTAGAGACCCTAGCGGATACAATGAGCAGTTCTTC
medium-sized,TRBD1,TRBJ2-7,TRBV15,CATSRDKGAGYEQYF,TGTGCCACCAGCAGAGATAAGGGGGCGGGCTACGAGCAGTACTTC
many,-,TRBJ1-4,TRBV12-3/TRBV12-4,CASSLRDVAEKLFF,TGTGCCAGCAGTTTGCGAGATGTGGCTGAAAAACTGTTTTTT
many,TRBD1,TRBJ1-2,TRBV28,CASSSTGAGYGYTF,TGTGCCAGCAGTAGTACAGGGGCTGGCTATGGCTACACCTTC
many,-,TRBJ1-1,TRBV27,CASSFGTMGNTEAFF,TGTGCCAGCAGTTTCGGGACCATGGGAAACACTGAAGCTTTCTTT
-,TRBD1,TRBJ1-4,TRBV20-1,CSAIWDRGNEKLFF,TGCAGTGCTATATGGGACAGGGGAAATGAAAAACTGTTTTTT
many,TRBD1,TRBJ2-2,TRBV29-1,CSATDRGETGELFF,TGCAGCGCTACCGACAGGGGAGAGACCGGGGAGCTGTTTTTT
few,TRBD1,TRBJ2-2,TRBV19,CASSLRDRGRTPGELFF,TGTGCCAGTAGTCTCCGGGACAGGGGACGAACCCCCGGGGAGCTGTTTTTT
-,-,TRBJ2-2,TRBV29-1,CSVGPMGTGELFF,TGCAGCGTGGGACCTATGGGCACCGGGGAGCTGTTTTTT
many,TRBD2,TRBJ2-4,TRBV5-1,CASSLEPLSGLAKNIQYF,TGCGCCAGCAGCTTGGAACCACTTAGCGGGCTAGCCAAAAACATTCAGTACTTC
few,-,TRBJ2-3,TRBV11-3,CASSLGAGGTDTQYF,TGTGCCAGCAGCTTAGGCGCAGGGGGCACAGATACGCAGTATTTT
few,-,TRBJ2-1,TRBV20-1,CSATLPLGGNEQFF,TGCAGTGCTACGCTTCCTCTCGGAGGGAATGAGCAGTTCTTC
-,TRBD2,TRBJ2-1,TRBV20-1,CSARSREGEQFF,TGCAGTGCTAGATCCCGGGAGGGTGAGCAGTTCTTC
-,TRBD2,TRBJ2-5,TRBV5-1,CASSPLAGGRRETQYF,TGCGCCAGCAGTCCACTAGCGGGGGGGCGGCGAGAGACCCAGTACTTC
many,-,TRBJ2-2,TRBV10-3,CAISKTTAGATTDTGELFF,TGTGCCATCAGTAAGACTACGGCGGGGGCCACAACGGACACCGGGGAGCTGTTTTTT
-,-,TRBJ2-2,TRBV12-5,CASGLRVDGGELFF,TGTGCTAGTGGTTTGAGGGTTGACGGCGGGGAGCTGTTTTTT
many,-,TRBJ2-3,TRBV9,CASSVGTIGPDTQYF,TGTGCCAGCAGCGTAGGAACAATCGGTCCAGATACGCAGTATTTT
-,TRBD2,TRBJ2-1,TRBV12-3/TRBV12-4,CASSLTSGGVEQFF,TGTGCCAGCAGTTTGACTAGCGGGGGGGTAGAGCAGTTCTTC
-,TRBD1,TRBJ1-1,TRBV15,CATSRQTGPNTEAFF,TGTGCCACCAGCAGACAGACAGGGCCGAACACTGAAGCTTTCTTT
-,TRBD1,TRBJ1-2,TRBV7-9,CASSAGGAYYGYTF,TGTGCCAGCAGCGCAGGGGGCGCATACTATGGCTACACCTTC
many,TRBD1,TRBJ2-3,TRBV24-1,CATSDRTGTDTQYF,TGTGCCACCAGTGATCGGACAGGGACAGATACGCAGTATTTT
many,-,TRBJ1-5,TRBV25-1,CASSQGNQPQHF,TGTGCCAGCAGTCAAGGCAATCAGCCCCAGCATTTT
-,-,TRBJ2-5,TRBV7-9,CASSPRVSVQETQYF,TGTGCCAGCAGTCCTAGGGTCTCCGTCCAAGAGACCCAGTACTTC
few,-,TRBJ2-7,TRBV7-7,CASSPSGRADEQYF,TGTGCCAGCAGCCCCTCCGGAAGGGCGGACGAGCAGTACTTC
-,-,TRBJ2-2,TRBV7-9,CASSPTSNTGELFF,TGTGCCAGCAGCCCTACATCCAACACCGGGGAGCTGTTTTTT
-,TRBD1,TRBJ2-5,TRBV12-3/TRBV12-4,CASRQGAETQYF,TGTGCCAGCCGACAGGGGGCAGAGACCCAGTACTTC